This T cell receptor (beta chain) was sequenced during a study of T-cell reconstitution after alpha-beta-depleted transplantation in children. This clonotype was observed many times. Antigen unknown. In germline, CDR1 is SQVTM, CDR2 ANQGSEA. The CDR3 is 13 residues long. V lost 3 bases to trimming and J lost 12 bases; unmatched junction nucleotides: 8. Study-level findings and limits: A year had passed since transplant, and T-cell counts and diversity by then came mostly from newly produced T cells. Surviving recipient T cells and intrathymic progenitors accounted for some patients' high TCRbeta diversity at day 60.

A TCRbeta library incorporating unique molecular identifiers was prepared. TCRdb passed the PCR reads through MiXCR, listing each CDR3 protein once. Of 200,000 or so distinct CDR3 sequences listed, roughly 6.3% are singletons. This receptor was taken from a girl younger than two with combined immunodeficiency, due to receive a stem cell transplant. The chain links TRBV29-1 to TRBJ2-1; 10 nucleotides align to TRBD2. The sequences come from PBMCs, collected before TCRalphabeta/CD19-depleted stem cell transplant. The CDR3 region has the DNA TGCAGCGTTGATGGCCTAGCGGGAGCTGGGCAGTTCTTC. Amino acid sequence: CSVDGLAGAGQFF.